Below are 27 T cell receptor beta chains sequenced from a single sample in a study of T cell responses to AZD1222 COVID-19 vaccine. TCRdb's copy holds only in-frame clones and misses some; the assay was immunoSEQ multiplex PCR. The sample records under 150,000 clones, more than 85% being singletons. The specimen was peripheral blood, collected 28 days after the second AZD1222 dose. The source is an adult who received the AZD1222 COVID-19 vaccine.

The chain recombines TRBV11-2 with TRBJ2-2, with D perhaps matching TRBD1 (5 bases). The CDR3 length is 16 residues. Germline V gives CDR1 SGHAT, CDR2 FQNNGV. Trimming removed 5 bases from V and 1 base from J, with 14 bases in between. The CDR3 is CASSPFRTQNTGELFF. The CDR3 DNA reads as TGTGCCAGCAGCCCTTTCCGGACACAGAACACCGGGGAGCTGTTTTTT.

The rearrangement links TRBV5-1 to TRBJ1-5, with a possible D match to TRBD1 (6 bases). Germline V gene data show CDR1 as SGHRS and CDR2 as YFSETQ. The V end lost 3 bases, the J end lost 5 bases, and 9 bases lay between the germline ends. This CDR3 region has 13 residues. The CDR3 DNA reads TGCGCCAGCAGCTCGGACAGCTATCAGCCCCAGCATTTT. This gives the protein CASSSDSYQPQHF.

The chain employs TRBV29-1 and TRBJ1-2, with 8 bases that match TRBD1. Germline assignment: CDR1 SQVTM and CDR2 ANQGSEA. This CDR3 contains 12 residues. V shed 5 bases and J 4 bases; nucleotides not matched to a gene: 3. CDR3 amino acids: CSVQGAAYGYTF. CDR3 nucleotides: TGCAGCGTTCAGGGGGCGGCCTATGGCTACACCTTC.

The V call is TRBV6-5, the J call TRBJ1-2, with 8 bases identical to TRBD1. Germline V CDR1 and CDR2: MNHEY, SVGAGI. Losses at the gene ends were 8 bases for V and 7 bases for J; bases not matched to a gene: 12. This CDR3 comprises 14 residues. The CDR3 nucleotides read TGTGCCAGCCTCGGACCAGGGGGCGTTTCTGGCTACACCTTC. Its translation: CASLGPGGVSGYTF.

The chain links TRBV27 to TRBJ2-3; no clear D gene. CDR1 and CDR2 from the germline V gene are MNHEY and SMNVEV (reference sequence). The length of the CDR3 is 14 residues. V was pared by 6 bases and J by 2 bases, with 12 bases between. In DNA form, the CDR3 reads TGTGCCAGCAGCCCCCGTGTATTCACAGATACGCAGTATTTT. Amino acid sequence: CASSPRVFTDTQYF.

The chain joins TRBV28 to TRBJ1-5; D uncertain. CDR1 and CDR2 from the germline V gene are MDHEN and SYDVKM. V shed 0 bases and J shed 7 bases, with 10 bases lying between them. The CDR3 sequence is 14 residues long. The CDR3 region has the DNA TGTGCCAGCAGTTTATGGCAGTTTGGACAGCCCCAGCATTTT. Protein sequence: CASSLWQFGQPQHF.

V gene TRBV5-8 combines with J gene TRBJ2-1, with TRBD2 matching over 9 bases. Germline CDR1 is SGHTS and CDR2 is YDEGEE. The V gene end was trimmed by 0 bases and the J gene end by 8 bases; junction bases not matched to a gene: 6. CDR3 length: 15 residues. As DNA, the CDR3 is TGTGCCAGCAGCTTGGTTCTAGCGGGACTCTATGAGCAGTTCTTC. Protein sequence: CASSLVLAGLYEQFF.

The chain recombines TRBV7-8 with TRBJ1-1; 10 bases are a match to TRBD1. The ends lost 7 bases at V and 1 base at J; junction bases unmatched: 6. The CDR3 sequence is 15 residues long. Germline V gene lookup returns CDR1 SGHVS and CDR2 FQNEAQ. The CDR3 nucleotides read TGTGCCAGCATCCCCGGGACAGGGGAGAACACTGAAGCTTTCTTT. Amino acid sequence: CASIPGTGENTEAFF.

This rearrangement joins TRBV10-3 to TRBJ1-5; D is perhaps TRBD1 (6 bases). Germline CDR1 and CDR2: ENHRY and SYGVKD. V was pared by 0 bases and J by 1 base, with 10 bases between. The length of the CDR3 is 16 residues. The CDR3 region is CAISESGGRSNQPQHF. CDR3 coding DNA: TGTGCCATCAGTGAGTCCGGGGGCCGGAGCAATCAGCCCCAGCATTTT.

The chain joins TRBV5-6 to TRBJ1-2; TRBD1 agrees at 12 bases. Trimming took 3 bases from V and 4 from J; bases not matched to a gene: 10. Germline V gene lookup returns CDR1 SGHDT and CDR2 YYEEEE. CDR3 length: 17 residues. The CDR3 is CASSSQGQGALFYGYTF. The CDR3 DNA follows: TGTGCCAGCAGCTCACAGGGACAGGGGGCCCTCTTCTATGGCTACACCTTC.

The chain uses TRBV18 and TRBJ1-5; D is possibly TRBD1 (5 bases). This CDR3 has 14 residues. V dropped 3 bases and J dropped 5 bases, with 11 bases sitting between them. Germline lookup yields CDR1 KGHSH and CDR2 LQKENI. The CDR3 reads CASSPAQGDQPQHF. DNA for the CDR3: TGTGCCAGCTCACCGGCTCAGGGTGATCAGCCCCAGCATTTT.

This chain connects TRBV5-1 to TRBJ2-1; 14 bases line up with TRBD2. The CDR3 loop spans 18 amino acids. V lost 4 bases to trimming and J lost 3 bases; unmatched junction nucleotides: 9. Germline V gene data show CDR1 as SGHRS and CDR2 as YFSETQ. CDR3 sequence (DNA): TGCGCCAGCAGCGTGGGACTAGCGGGAGTCCTAGGCTACAATGAGCAGTTCTTC. Residues: CASSVGLAGVLGYNEQFF.

The chain couples TRBV18 to TRBJ1-3; perhaps TRBD1 as D (5 bases). CDR3 size: 15 residues. The V and J ends lost 1 base and 4 bases respectively, with 11 bases between them. In germline, CDR1 is KGHSH, CDR2 LQKENI. Written as DNA, the CDR3 is TGTGCCAGCTCACCACAGGGGAGTCAAGGAAACACCATATATTTT. As protein: CASSPQGSQGNTIYF.

This rearrangement joins TRBV19 to TRBJ1-2, with 9 nucleotides matching TRBD1. V was pared by 7 bases and J by 8 bases, with 8 bases of the junction left unmatched. The CDR3 totals 13 residues. Per the germline V gene, CDR1 is LNHDA and CDR2 is SQIVND (reference sequence). The CDR3 coding sequence is TGTGCCAGTAAGGTACAGGGGGCGGAGGGCTACACCTTC. Residues: CASKVQGAEGYTF.

This clone was counted a few times. The J gene is TRBJ1-4, the V gene TRBV28, with D unresolved. This CDR3 has 16 residues. Trimming stripped 3 bases from V and 8 bases from J, with 19 bases between. Germline CDR1 MDHEN, CDR2 SYDVKM. The CDR3 DNA reads TGTGCCAGCAGTTTGAGCCCGGTCACCCCAGGCGAAAAACTGTTTTTT. It specifies CASSLSPVTPGEKLFF.

The chain carries TRBV5-1 and TRBJ2-2; 14 bases match TRBD2. Germline V gives CDR1 SGHRS, CDR2 YFSETQ. The trim removed 4 bases at V and 8 bases at J, leaving 10 bases unmatched. The CDR3 consists of 17 residues. DNA of the CDR3: TGCGCCAGCAGCCACCCTCCGGGACTAGCGGGAGCGGGGGAGCTGTTTTTT. This gives the protein CASSHPPGLAGAGELFF.

The chain employs TRBV6-2 or TRBV6-3 and TRBJ1-1; no firm D call. This CDR3 spans 15 amino acids. Germline CDR1 is MNHEY and CDR2 is SVGEGT. Trimming left V 3 bases short and J 1 base short, with 12 bases between. The chain's CDR3 is CASSYSSDGNTEAFF. CDR3 nucleotide sequence: TGTGCCAGCAGTTATTCCTCCGACGGGAACACTGAAGCTTTCTTT.

V and J are TRBV28 and TRBJ2-1; either TRBD1 or TRBD2 may supply D (5 bases each). Trimming took 3 bases from V and 8 from J, leaving 11 bases between them. This CDR3 is built from 13 residues. Germline V gene data show CDR1 as MDHEN and CDR2 as SYDVKM. The CDR3 bases are TGTGCCAGCAGTTTGCCCCAGGGAGATGAGCAGTTCTTC. Translating gives CASSLPQGDEQFF.

This clone is a singleton in its sample. CDR3 sequence: CATRPEGNTIYF. The CDR3 bases are TGTGCCACCAGACCAGAAGGAAACACCATATATTTT. V and J are TRBV15 and TRBJ1-3; D gene ambiguous. The CDR3 spans 12 residues. With 6 bases removed from V and 4 bases from J, the gap between germline ends came to 7 bases. Germline V CDR1 and CDR2: LNHNV, YYDKDF (reference sequence).

CDR3 coding DNA: TGTGCCAGTAGTATGGGTCGAATCGGATCCTACAATGAGCAGTTCTTC. Its translation: CASSMGRIGSYNEQFF. V is TRBV19 and J is TRBJ2-1; no firm D call. V dropped 3 bases and J dropped 1 base, with 13 bases sitting between them. The CDR3 has 16 residues. Germline CDR1 LNHDA, CDR2 SQIVND (reference sequence).

The V call is TRBV11-2, the J call TRBJ2-7; no clear D. This CDR3 contains 14 residues. Trimming shortened V by 2 bases and J by 0 bases, and 8 bases separated the two germline ends. The germline V gene has CDR1 SGHAT and CDR2 FQNNGV. CDR3 coding DNA: TGTGCCAGCAGCTTATCCCGGAGCTCCTACGAGCAGTACTTC. It encodes CASSLSRSSYEQYF.

The V and J genes are TRBV9 and TRBJ2-2; the D gene is possibly TRBD2 (6 bases). The CDR3 is 14 amino acids. Germline lookup yields CDR1 SGDLS and CDR2 YYNGEE. Trimming cost V 2 bases and J 4 bases, with 9 bases left between them. CDR3 DNA: TGTGCCAGCAGCGTCGGGGGACGCACCGGGGAGCTGTTTTTT. This codes for CASSVGGRTGELFF.

This chain uses TRBV2 with TRBJ1-2; 7 bases are a match to TRBD1. The CDR3 spans 15 residues. Germline CDR1 reads SNHLY; CDR2 reads FYNNEI. Germline trimming cut 5 bases from V and 8 bases from J; bases unmatched to any gene: 14. For the CDR3, the DNA is TGTGCCAGCAGTTTTTCCGGGACAGTCCTCGAGGGCTACACCTTC. Protein: CASSFSGTVLEGYTF.

This chain uses TRBV5-1 with TRBJ1-2; D possibly corresponds to TRBD1 (6 bases). CDR1 is SGHRS, CDR2 YFSETQ, per germline. The CDR3 has 14 amino acids. V lost 0 bases and J 7 bases, leaving 13 bases between the germline ends. CDR3 bases: TGCGCCAGCAGCTTGGCCGGTGAAGGGGGTGGCTACACCTTC. Translation: CASSLAGEGGGYTF.

This rearrangement joins TRBV18 to TRBJ1-2; D gene ambiguous. Germline values: CDR1 KGHSH, CDR2 LQKENI. This CDR3 spans 13 amino acids. V was trimmed by 2 bases and J by 3 bases, leaving 7 bases between them. The CDR3 is CASSPDSDYGYTF. DNA for the CDR3: TGTGCCAGCTCACCAGATTCAGACTATGGCTACACCTTC.

V and J are TRBV27 and TRBJ2-1; 9 positions agree with TRBD2. The CDR3 covers 17 residues. The germline V gene has CDR1 MNHEY and CDR2 SMNVEV (reference sequence). With V trimmed by 5 bases and J by 6 bases, 14 bases remained unmatched. The CDR3 DNA is TGTGCCAGCAGTCCCCTTCTCGGGCTAGCGGGACTCAATGAGCAGTTCTTC. It specifies CASSPLLGLAGLNEQFF.

This clone was seen once. The rearrangement uses TRBV7-9 and TRBJ1-4; D not resolved. Germline CDR1 SEHNR, CDR2 FQNEAQ (reference sequence). V was shortened by 5 bases and J by 5 bases, with 6 bases between the two germline ends. The length of the CDR3 is 12 residues. The CDR3 nucleotides are TGTGCCAGCAGCCTCGGCAATGAAAAACTGTTTTTT. Its translation is CASSLGNEKLFF.